This T cell receptor (beta chain) was sequenced during a study of blood T cell repertoires in COVID-19. Self-reported history from a screening survey and questionnaire set each donor's cohort. Recovered status in Cohort 3 required two negative PCRs, clearance, or symptom resolution. Per the authors' pipeline: Scientists estimated how many nucleated cells there were by amplifying reference gene primers. Libraries were prepared by immunoSEQ multiplex PCR; TCRdb keeps only in-frame clonotypes and omits some of them. For V, J and clone size, that table is used; D and trimming come from the DNA. Among hundreds of thousands of clones listed, roughly 90% were seen once. Germline loops: CDR1 LGHNA, CDR2 YSLEER. With 6 bases removed from V and 4 bases from J, the gap between germline ends came to 13 bases. This CDR3 is built from 14 residues.

This receptor was taken from a man in his 60s who had recovered from COVID-19. The J gene is TRBJ1-3, the V gene TRBV4-3; TRBD1 is a possible D gene (6 bases). The sample comprised PBMCs or T cells enriched from blood (not recorded which). The CDR3 nucleotides are TGCGCCAGCAGTCTGACAGGCACAGGAAACACCATATATTTT. Translation gives CASSLTGTGNTIYF.